The T cell receptor (beta chain) under discussion was sequenced for a study of chemoradiotherapy in HPV16-positive cancers. Repertoires were sampled repeatedly during chemoradiotherapy. V shed 6 bases and J 5 bases; nucleotides not matched to a gene: 3. CDR3 length equals 13 residues. From germline, CDR1 is MNHNS and CDR2 SASEGT. Study-wide points: Only a couple of HPV16-positive patients supplied the functional HPV-specificity definition. Candidate HPV-specific clones and E7-related TCR motifs grew in tumor during treatment.

About this clone itself: Its antigen is as yet unknown.

TCRdb keeps only in-frame clones here, not all; method: immunoSEQ multiplex PCR. The table has around 8,000 clones, roughly 70% seen once. The specimen was taken from a patient who underwent chemoradiotherapy. This chain connects TRBV6-1 to TRBJ1-5, with 8 bases aligning to TRBD1. The sequence was obtained from a human donor with HPV-associated anogenital cancer. CDR3 sequence reads: CASSPTGDQPQHF. The CDR3 bases are TGTGCCAGCAGCCCGACAGGGGATCAGCCCCAGCATTTT.